The 3 T cell receptor beta chains below were found in one sample sequenced in a study of T cells in Graves' hyperthyroidism and ophthalmopathy. RNA transcripts served as the template for amplifying TCR beta CDR3 regions. HTBI primers were used for first-round RT-PCR of the TCR CDR3. TCRdb processed the multiplex PCR reads anew with MiXCR; each CDR3 protein has one entry. Of just over 550,000 distinct CDR3 sequences listed, 46% are singletons. The specimen sequenced was peripheral blood or thyroid tissue (not recorded which). The source of these receptors is a young woman with Graves' hyperthyroidism.

The J gene is TRBJ2-2, the V gene TRBV19; D is perhaps TRBD1 or TRBD2 (6 bases each). The CDR3 consists of 16 residues. Germline-derived CDR1 and CDR2 are LNHDA and SQIVND (reference sequence). Trimming removed 3 bases at V and 3 bases at J, with 14 bases between. CDR3 residues: CASSISQGTYTGELFF. CDR3 DNA sequence: TGTGCCAGTAGTATTAGCCAGGGGACTTACACCGGGGAGCTGTTTTTT.

This clonotype was detected only once. A much larger clone lies a single base off, so this may be a read error. V usage is TRBV5-1 and J usage is TRBJ2-7, with D unclear. CDR3 size: 13 residues. Germline V gene data show CDR1 as SGHRS and CDR2 as YFSETQ. CDR3 protein: CASDPLASYEQCF. The CDR3, as DNA: TGCGCCAGCGACCCCCTGGCATCCTACGAGCAGTGCTTC.

Concerning this clonotype: One base away lies a much larger clone, so this may be a sequencing read error. The chain is built from TRBV2 and TRBJ1-5; D not resolved. V lost 7 bases and J 2 bases, leaving 9 bases between the germline ends. Germline V CDR1 and CDR2: SNHLY, FYNNEI. The length of the CDR3 is 13 residues. The CDR3: CASKDTGNQPQHF. The CDR3 nucleotides read TGTGCCAGCAAGGATACCGGCAATCAGCCCCAGCATTTT.